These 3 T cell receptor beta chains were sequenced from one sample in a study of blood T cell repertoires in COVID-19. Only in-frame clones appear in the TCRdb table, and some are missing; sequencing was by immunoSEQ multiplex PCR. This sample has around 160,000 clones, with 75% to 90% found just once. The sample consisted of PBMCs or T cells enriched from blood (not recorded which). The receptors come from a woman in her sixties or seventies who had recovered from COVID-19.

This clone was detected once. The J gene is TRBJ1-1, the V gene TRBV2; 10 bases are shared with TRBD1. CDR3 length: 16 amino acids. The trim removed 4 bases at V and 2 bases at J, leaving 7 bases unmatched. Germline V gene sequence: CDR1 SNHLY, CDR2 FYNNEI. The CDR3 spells CASSVGQGIGNTEAFF. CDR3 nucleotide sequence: TGTGCCAGCAGTGTGGGACAGGGGATAGGAAACACTGAAGCTTTCTTT. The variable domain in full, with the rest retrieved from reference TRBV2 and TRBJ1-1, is EPEVTQTPSHQVTQMGQEVILRCVPISNHLYFYWYRQILGQKVEFLVSFYNNEISEKSEIFDDQFSVERPDGSNFTLKIRSTKLEDSAMYFCASSVGQGIGNTEAFFGQGTRLTVV.

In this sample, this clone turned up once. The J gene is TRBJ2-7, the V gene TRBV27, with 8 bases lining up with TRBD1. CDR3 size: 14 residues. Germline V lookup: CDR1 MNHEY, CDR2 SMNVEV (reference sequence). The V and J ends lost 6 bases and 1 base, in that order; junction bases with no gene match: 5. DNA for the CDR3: TGTGCCAGCAGGCGGACAGGGCTTTCCTACGAGCAGTACTTC. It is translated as CASRRTGLSYEQYF.

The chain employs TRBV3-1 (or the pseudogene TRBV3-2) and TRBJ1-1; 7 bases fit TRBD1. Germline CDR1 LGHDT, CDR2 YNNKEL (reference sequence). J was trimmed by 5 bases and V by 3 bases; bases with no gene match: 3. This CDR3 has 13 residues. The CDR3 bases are TGTGCCAGCAGCCAGGAGGGGGCTACTGAAGCTTTCTTT. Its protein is CASSQEGATEAFF.